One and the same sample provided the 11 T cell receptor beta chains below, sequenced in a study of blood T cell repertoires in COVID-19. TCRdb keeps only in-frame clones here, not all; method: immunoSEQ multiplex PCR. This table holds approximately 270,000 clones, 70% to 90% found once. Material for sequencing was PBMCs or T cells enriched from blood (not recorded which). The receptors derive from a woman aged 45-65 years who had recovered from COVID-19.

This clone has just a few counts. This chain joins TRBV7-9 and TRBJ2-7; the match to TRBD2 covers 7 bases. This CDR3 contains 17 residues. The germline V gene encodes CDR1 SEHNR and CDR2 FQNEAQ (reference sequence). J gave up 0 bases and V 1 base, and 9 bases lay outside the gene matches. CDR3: CASSLESSGELSYEQYF. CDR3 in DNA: TGTGCCAGCAGCTTAGAATCCAGCGGGGAACTCTCCTACGAGCAGTACTTC.

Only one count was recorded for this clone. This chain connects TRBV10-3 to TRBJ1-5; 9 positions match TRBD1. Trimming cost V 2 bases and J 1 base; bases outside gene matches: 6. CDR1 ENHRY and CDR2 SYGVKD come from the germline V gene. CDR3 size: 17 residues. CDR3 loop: CAISETGGGRSNQPQHF. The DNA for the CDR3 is TGTGCCATCAGTGAGACAGGGGGCGGGAGAAGCAATCAGCCCCAGCATTTT.

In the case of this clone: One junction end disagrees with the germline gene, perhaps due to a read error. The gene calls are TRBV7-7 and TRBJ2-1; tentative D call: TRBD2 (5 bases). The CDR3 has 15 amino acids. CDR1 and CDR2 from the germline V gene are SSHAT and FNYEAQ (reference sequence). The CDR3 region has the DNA TGTGCTAGCAGCTTAACTCGGAGGCCCTACAATGAGCAGTTCTTC. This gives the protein CASSLTRRPYNEQFF.

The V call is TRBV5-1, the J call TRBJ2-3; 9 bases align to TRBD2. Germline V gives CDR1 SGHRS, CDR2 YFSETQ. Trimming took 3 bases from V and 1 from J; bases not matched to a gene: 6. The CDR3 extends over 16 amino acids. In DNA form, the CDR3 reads TGCGCCAGCAGCTCTCAGGCTAGCGGGGGCACAGATACGCAGTATTTT. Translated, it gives CASSSQASGGTDTQYF.

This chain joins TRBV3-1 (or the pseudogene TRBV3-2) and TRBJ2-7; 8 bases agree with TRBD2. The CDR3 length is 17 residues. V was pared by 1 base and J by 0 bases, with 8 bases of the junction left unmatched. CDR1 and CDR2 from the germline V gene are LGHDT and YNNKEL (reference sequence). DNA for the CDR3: TGTGCCAGCAGCCAAGTACCTAGCGGGCCTAGCTCCTACGAGCAGTACTTC. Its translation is CASSQVPSGPSSYEQYF.

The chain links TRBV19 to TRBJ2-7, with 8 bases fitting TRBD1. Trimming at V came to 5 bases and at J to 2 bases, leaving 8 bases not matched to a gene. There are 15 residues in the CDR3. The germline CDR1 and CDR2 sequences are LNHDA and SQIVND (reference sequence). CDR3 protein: CASSPLQGEAYEQYF. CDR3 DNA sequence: TGTGCCAGTAGTCCCTTACAGGGGGAGGCCTACGAGCAGTACTTC.

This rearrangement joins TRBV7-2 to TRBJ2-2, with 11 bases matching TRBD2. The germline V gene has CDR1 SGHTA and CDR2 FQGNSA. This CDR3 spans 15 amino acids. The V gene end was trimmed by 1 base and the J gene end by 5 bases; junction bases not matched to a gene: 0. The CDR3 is CASSLGTSGTGELFF. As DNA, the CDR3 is TGTGCCAGCAGCTTAGGGACTAGCGGGACCGGGGAGCTGTTTTTT. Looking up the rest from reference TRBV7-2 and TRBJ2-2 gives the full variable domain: GAGVSQSPSNKVTEKGKDVELRCDPISGHTALYWYRQSLGQGLEFLIYFQGNSAPDKSGLPSDRFSAERTGGSVSTLTIQRTQQEDSAVYLCASSLGTSGTGELFFGEGSRLTVL.

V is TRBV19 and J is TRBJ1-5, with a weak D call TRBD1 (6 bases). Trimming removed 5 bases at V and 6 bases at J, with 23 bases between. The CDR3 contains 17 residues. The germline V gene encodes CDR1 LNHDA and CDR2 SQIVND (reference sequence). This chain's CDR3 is CASSSDRRGRNVQPQHF. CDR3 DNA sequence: TGTGCCAGTAGTTCAGATCGCAGGGGCAGGAATGTTCAGCCCCAGCATTTT.

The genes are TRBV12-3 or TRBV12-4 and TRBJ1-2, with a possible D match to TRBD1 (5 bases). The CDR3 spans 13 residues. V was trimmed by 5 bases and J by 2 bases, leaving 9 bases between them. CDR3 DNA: TGTGCCAGCAGTGCGGGGCGGAACTATGGCTACACCTTC. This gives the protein CASSAGRNYGYTF.

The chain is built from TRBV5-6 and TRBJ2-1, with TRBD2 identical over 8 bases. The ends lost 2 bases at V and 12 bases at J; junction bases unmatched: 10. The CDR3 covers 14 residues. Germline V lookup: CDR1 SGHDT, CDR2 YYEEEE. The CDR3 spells CASSFRGLEFGQFF. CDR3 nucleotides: TGTGCCAGCAGCTTTCGGGGACTAGAGTTCGGGCAGTTCTTC. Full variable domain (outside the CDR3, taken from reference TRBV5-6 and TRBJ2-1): DAGVTQSPTHLIKTRGQQVTLRCSPKSGHDTVSWYQQALGQGPQFIFQYYEEEERQRGNFPDRFSGHQFPNYSSELNVNALLLGDSALYLCASSFRGLEFGQFFGPGTRLTVL.

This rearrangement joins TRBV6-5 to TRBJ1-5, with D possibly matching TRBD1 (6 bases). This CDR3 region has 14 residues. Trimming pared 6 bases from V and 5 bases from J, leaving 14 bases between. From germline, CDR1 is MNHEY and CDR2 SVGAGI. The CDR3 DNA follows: TGTGCCAGCAGGGGTAACAGGGTGGATCAGCCCCAGCATTTT. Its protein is CASRGNRVDQPQHF.